This T cell receptor (beta chain) was captured in a study of human T cells and chemical hapten exposure. On this clonotype itself: Its antigen is unknown.

Time point in this sample: pre-sensitization, week 0. Treatment given: therapeutic diphenylcyclopropenone sensitization with weekly scalp DPC. The germline gives CDR1 MNHEY, CDR2 SVGEGT. The CDR3 extends over 15 amino acids. The V end was cut by 1 base, the J end by 3 bases, with 12 bases between. Points from the study as a whole: The donor cohort had alopecia, so its immune response may not match that of healthy people.

It was the library that attached unique molecular identifiers to individual cDNA molecules. TCRdb analysed the RACE reads with MiXCR anew, one entry per CDR3 protein. This sample carries about 42,000 distinct CDR3 sequences, approximately 13% of them seen once, and the ten largest clones take 4.5% to 7%. The receptor's source is a woman between 25 and 40 years old with alopecia areata. Some clones in this sample may be carry-over from other donors' samples. The J gene is TRBJ1-1, the V gene TRBV6-2 or TRBV6-3; D unclear. This material consisted of whole blood, taken in connection with sensitization to the hapten diphenylcyclopropenone (DPC). The CDR3 is CASSYLGGLDTEAFF. The CDR3 DNA is TGTGCCAGCAGTTACTTGGGAGGTTTGGACACTGAAGCTTTCTTT.